This TCR beta chain originates from a study of T cells expressing NK-cell markers. Study-level points and caveats: For several donors, the dominant NKG2C+ clonotypes made up roughly 1.0-8% of their CD8+ T cells.

For this clonotype: Its antigen is currently unknown.

CDR1 is SGHVS, CDR2 FNYEAQ, per germline. The CDR3 is 15 residues long. As the method of synthesis, 5'RACE template switching with UMIs yielded TCR beta cDNA. One entry per CDR3 protein, without DNA, is what TCRdb gives after re-calling the 5' RACE reads. This table lists some 120,000 distinct CDR3 sequences. The clonotype comes from a woman between 18 and 69 years old in good health. Source material: blood T cells: a sorted CD56 or NKG2C T cell subset, CD4+ or CD8+ T cells, or bulk PBMC T cells (not recorded which). The chain combines TRBV7-6 with TRBJ2-3; TCRdb reports TRBD2, a call that lacks DNA to check it against. The CDR3 region is CASSSEPGGPDTQYF.